This T cell receptor beta chain is drawn from a study of control samples from healthy donors and cancer patients. Repertoires were generated with immunoSEQ multiplex PCR, while TCRdb's copy carries only in-frame clones and drops some. The table has approximately 160,000 clones, roughly 93% seen once. V was pared by 2 bases and J by 8 bases, with 4 bases of the junction left unmatched. CDR3 size: 14 residues. The germline V gene encodes CDR1 MNHNY and CDR2 SVGAGI (reference sequence). This chain connects TRBV6-6 to TRBJ1-3; 9 nucleotides align to TRBD1. The clonotype originates from a woman between 55 and 75 years old in good health. The sequencing input was blood. The CDR3 DNA sequence: TGTGCCAGCAGTTACGTTAGGACAGGGGACACCATATATTTT. This gives the protein CASSYVRTGDTIYF.